This TCR beta chain was sequenced during a study of blood T cell repertoires in COVID-19. Study as a whole: Collection of acute and convalescent COVID-19 samples took place in the United States, Italy and Spain. Sources were T cells, B-cell-depleted T cells, or PBMCs; the material itself was cDNA or gDNA.

The V and J ends lost 4 bases and 4 bases, in that order; junction bases with no gene match: 10. The CDR3 loop spans 17 amino acids. The germline V gene encodes CDR1 LGHDT and CDR2 YNNKEL (reference sequence). Enrollment of patients from Seattle took place during active infection, with longitudinal follow-up. As handled by the study authors: Quantification of nucleated cells was approximated via reference gene primer amplification. TCRdb's copy holds only in-frame clones and misses some; the assay was immunoSEQ multiplex PCR. The V and J calls and clone size are taken from that table; D and trimming were inferred from the DNA. The sample yields about 170,000 clones, around four fifths seen once.

The chain has TRBV3-1 (or the pseudogene TRBV3-2) and TRBJ2-7, with 13 positions matching TRBD2. The sequence was obtained from a woman of 80 years or more with COVID-19, enrolled during active disease. The sequencing input was peripheral blood. Here the CDR3 DNA reads TGTGCCAGCAGCCCCTTACTCGGACTAGCGGGAGCTTACGAGCAGTACTTC. This sequence encodes CASSPLLGLAGAYEQYF.